This T cell receptor (beta chain) was identified during a study of cytomegalovirus exposure and HLA in healthy donors. Study-wide background: Ancestry clustering placed about 80% of more than 350 genotyped donors in the Caucasian-associated cluster.

Per the germline V gene, CDR1 is SNHLY and CDR2 is FYNNEI. The CDR3 extends over 16 amino acids. V gave up 3 bases and J gave up 6 bases; unmatched junction bases: 12. It was with 60 Vbeta and 13 Jbeta primers that the PCR ran. TCRdb's copy holds only in-frame clones and misses some; the assay was immunoSEQ multiplex PCR. The sample shows some 190,000 clones, around three quarters of them seen only once. The sample taken for sequencing was PBMCs. The chain joins TRBV2 to TRBJ1-2; 8 bases are a match to TRBD1. The TCR was taken from a woman aged 25 to 45 in good health and CMV-seronegative. The chain's CDR3 is CASSEPFRTGKDGYTF. CDR3 coding DNA: TGTGCCAGCAGTGAGCCCTTCAGGACAGGGAAGGATGGCTACACCTTC.